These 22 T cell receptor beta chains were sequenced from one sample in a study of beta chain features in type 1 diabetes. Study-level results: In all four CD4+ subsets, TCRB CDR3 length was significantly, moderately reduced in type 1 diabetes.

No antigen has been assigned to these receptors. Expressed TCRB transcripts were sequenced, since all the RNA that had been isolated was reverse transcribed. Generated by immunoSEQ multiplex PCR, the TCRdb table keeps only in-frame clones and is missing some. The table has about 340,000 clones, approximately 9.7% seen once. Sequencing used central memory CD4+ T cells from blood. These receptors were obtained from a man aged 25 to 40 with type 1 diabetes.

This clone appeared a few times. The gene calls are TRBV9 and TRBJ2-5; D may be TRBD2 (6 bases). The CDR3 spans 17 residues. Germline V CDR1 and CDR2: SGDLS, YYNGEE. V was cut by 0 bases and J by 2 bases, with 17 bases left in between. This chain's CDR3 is CASSVGSRGGGQETQYF. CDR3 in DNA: TGTGCCAGCAGCGTAGGAAGTAGGGGAGGAGGACAAGAGACCCAGTACTTC.

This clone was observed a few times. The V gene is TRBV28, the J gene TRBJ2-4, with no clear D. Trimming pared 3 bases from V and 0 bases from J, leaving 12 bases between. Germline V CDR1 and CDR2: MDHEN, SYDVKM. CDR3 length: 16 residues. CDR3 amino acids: CASSFFGPIAKNIQYF. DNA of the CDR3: TGTGCCAGCAGTTTTTTTGGCCCAATAGCCAAAAACATTCAGTACTTC.

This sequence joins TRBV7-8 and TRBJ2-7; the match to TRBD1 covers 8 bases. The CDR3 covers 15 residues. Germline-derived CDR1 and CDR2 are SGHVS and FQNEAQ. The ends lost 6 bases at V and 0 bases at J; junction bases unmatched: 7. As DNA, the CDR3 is TGTGCCAGCAGGTTACACAGGGGGACCTCCTACGAGCAGTACTTC. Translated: CASRLHRGTSYEQYF.

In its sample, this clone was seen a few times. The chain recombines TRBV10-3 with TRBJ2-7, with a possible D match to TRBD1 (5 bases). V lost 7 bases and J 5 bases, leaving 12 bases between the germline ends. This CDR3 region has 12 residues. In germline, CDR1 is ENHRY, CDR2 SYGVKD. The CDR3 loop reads CAITDSGHEQYF. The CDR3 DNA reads TGTGCCATCACAGACAGTGGACACGAGCAGTACTTC.

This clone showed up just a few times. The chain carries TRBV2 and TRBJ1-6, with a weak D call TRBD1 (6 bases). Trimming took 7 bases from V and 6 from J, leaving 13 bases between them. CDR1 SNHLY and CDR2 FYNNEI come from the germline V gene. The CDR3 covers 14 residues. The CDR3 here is CASIPTGANSPLHF. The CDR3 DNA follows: TGTGCCAGCATTCCGACAGGTGCTAATTCACCCCTCCACTTT.

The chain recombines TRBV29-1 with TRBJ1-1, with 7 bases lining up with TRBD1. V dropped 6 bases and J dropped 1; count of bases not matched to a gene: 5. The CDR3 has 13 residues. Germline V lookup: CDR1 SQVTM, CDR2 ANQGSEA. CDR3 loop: CSVRQGRNTEAFF. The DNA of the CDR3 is TGCAGCGTGCGACAGGGACGGAACACTGAAGCTTTCTTT.

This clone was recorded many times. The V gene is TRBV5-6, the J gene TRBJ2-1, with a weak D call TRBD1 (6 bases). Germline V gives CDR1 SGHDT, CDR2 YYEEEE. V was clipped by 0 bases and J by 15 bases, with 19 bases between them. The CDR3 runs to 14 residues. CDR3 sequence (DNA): TGTGCCAGCAGCTTGGTTAGACAGGTTTTTAGTTTGTTCTTC. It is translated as CASSLVRQVFSLFF.

DNA for the CDR3: TGTGCCAGCAGCCCCCAAGTGAAGTATGAAAAACTGTTTTTT. It encodes CASSPQVKYEKLFF. This chain links TRBV7-9 with TRBJ1-4; D not certain. The germline V gene has CDR1 SEHNR and CDR2 FQNEAQ (reference sequence). V lost 5 bases to trimming and J lost 6 bases, with 13 bases between them. The CDR3 runs 14 residues.

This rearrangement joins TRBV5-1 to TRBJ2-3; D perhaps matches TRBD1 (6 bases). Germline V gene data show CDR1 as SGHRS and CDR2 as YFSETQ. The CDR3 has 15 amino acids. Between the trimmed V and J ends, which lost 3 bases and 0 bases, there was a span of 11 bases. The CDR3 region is CASSSGRGSTDTQYF. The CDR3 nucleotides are TGCGCCAGCAGCTCTGGAAGGGGGAGCACAGATACGCAGTATTTT. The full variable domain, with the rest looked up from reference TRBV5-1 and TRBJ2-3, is KAGVTQTPRYLIKTRGQQVTLSCSPISGHRSVSWYQQTPGQGLQFLFEYFSETQRNKGNFPGRFSGRQFSNSRSEMNVSTLELGDSALYLCASSSGRGSTDTQYFGPGTRLTVL.

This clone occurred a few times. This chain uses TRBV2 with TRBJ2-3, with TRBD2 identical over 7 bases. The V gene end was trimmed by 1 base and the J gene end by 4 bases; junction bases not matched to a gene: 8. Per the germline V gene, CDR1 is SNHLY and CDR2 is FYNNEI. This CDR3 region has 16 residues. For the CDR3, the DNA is TGTGCCAGCAGTGAAGTGGCGGGGGAATGGGCAGATACGCAGTATTTT. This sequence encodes CASSEVAGEWADTQYF.

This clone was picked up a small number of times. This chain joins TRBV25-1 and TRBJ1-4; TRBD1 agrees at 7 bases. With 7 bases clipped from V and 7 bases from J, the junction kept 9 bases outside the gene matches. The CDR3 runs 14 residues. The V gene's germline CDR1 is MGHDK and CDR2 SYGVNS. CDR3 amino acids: CASTAGGLSEKLFF. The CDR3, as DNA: TGTGCCAGCACTGCAGGGGGGCTGAGTGAAAAACTGTTTTTT.

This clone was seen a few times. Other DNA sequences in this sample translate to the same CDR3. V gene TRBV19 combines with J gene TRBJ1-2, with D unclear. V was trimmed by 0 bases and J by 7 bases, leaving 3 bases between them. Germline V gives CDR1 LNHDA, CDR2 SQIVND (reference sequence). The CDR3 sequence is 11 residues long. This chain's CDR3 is CASSIERGYTF. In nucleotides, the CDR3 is TGTGCCAGTAGTATAGAACGTGGCTACACCTTC. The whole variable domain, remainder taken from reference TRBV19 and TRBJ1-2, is DGGITQSPKYLFRKEGQNVTLSCEQNLNHDAMYWYRQDPGQGLRLIYYSQIVNDFQKGDIAEGYSVSREKKESFPLTVTSAQKNPTAFYLCASSIERGYTFGSGTRLTVV.

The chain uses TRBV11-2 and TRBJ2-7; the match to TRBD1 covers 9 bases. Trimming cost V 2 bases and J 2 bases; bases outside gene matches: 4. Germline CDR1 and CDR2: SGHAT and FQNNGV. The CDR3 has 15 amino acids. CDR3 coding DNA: TGTGCCAGCAGCTTAATGGGGACAGGGACCTACGAGCAGTACTTC. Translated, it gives CASSLMGTGTYEQYF.

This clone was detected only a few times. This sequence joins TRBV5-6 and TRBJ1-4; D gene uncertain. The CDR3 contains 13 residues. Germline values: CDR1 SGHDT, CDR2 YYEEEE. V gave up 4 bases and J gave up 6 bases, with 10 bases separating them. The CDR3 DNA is TGTGCCAGCAGCCCTTTCTCCCATGAAAAACTGTTTTTT. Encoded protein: CASSPFSHEKLFF.

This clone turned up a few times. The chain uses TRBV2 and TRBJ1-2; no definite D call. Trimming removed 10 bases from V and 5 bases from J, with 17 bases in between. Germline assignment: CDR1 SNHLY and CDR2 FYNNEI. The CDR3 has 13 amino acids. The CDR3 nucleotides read TGTGCCAAGACGACGGCTAGAAGTTATGGCTACACCTTC. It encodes CAKTTARSYGYTF.

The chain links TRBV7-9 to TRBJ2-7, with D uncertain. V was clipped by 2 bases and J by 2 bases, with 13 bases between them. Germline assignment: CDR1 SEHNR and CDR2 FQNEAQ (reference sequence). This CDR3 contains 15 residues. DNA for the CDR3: TGTGCCAGCAGCTTATTCGGGTTAGGAGCCTACGAGCAGTACTTC. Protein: CASSLFGLGAYEQYF.

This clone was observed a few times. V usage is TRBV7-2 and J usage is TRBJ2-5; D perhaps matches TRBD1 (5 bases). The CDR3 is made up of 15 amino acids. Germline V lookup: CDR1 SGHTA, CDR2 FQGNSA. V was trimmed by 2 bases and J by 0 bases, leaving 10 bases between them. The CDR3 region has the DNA TGTGCCAGCAGCTTAACGGCAGGGCACCAAGAGACCCAGTACTTC. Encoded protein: CASSLTAGHQETQYF.

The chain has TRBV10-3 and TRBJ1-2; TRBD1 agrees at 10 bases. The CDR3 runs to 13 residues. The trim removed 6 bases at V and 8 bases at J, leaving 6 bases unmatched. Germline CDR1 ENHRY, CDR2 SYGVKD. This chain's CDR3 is CAISQTGGEGYTF. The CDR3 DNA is TGTGCCATCAGCCAGACAGGGGGCGAGGGCTACACCTTC.

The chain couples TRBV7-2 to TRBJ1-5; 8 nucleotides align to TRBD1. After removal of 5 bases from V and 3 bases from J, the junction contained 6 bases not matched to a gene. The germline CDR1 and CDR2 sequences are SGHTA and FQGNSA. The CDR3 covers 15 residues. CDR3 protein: CASSPGQAINQPQHF. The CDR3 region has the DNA TGTGCCAGCAGCCCGGGACAGGCCATCAATCAGCCCCAGCATTTT.

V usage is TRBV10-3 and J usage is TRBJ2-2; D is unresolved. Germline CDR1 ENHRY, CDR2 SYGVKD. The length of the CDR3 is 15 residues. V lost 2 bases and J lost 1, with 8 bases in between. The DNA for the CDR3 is TGTGCCATCAGTGAGACGGCAGTGAACACCGGGGAGCTGTTTTTT. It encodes CAISETAVNTGELFF.

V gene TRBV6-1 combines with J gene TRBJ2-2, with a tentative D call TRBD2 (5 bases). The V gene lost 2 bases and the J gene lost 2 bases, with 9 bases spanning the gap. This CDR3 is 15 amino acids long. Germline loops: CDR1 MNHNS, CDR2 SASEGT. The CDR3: CASSENGVNTGELFF. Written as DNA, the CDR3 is TGTGCCAGCAGTGAAAACGGGGTTAACACCGGGGAGCTGTTTTTT.

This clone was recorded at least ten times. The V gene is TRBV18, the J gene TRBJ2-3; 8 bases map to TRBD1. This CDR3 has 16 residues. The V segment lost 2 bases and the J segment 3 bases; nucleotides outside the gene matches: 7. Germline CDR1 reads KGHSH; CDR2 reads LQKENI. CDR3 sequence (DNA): TGTGCCAGCTCACCAAGGGGGACAGGAGGGACAGATACGCAGTATTTT. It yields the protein CASSPRGTGGTDTQYF.